The 16 T cell receptor beta chains presented below share a single source sample, sequenced in a study of post-analysis software for immune sequencing data. Overall study findings and caveats: When patients were compared with controls, roughly five TRBV segments were more frequent, TRBV5-6, TRBV5-1 and TRBV20-1 among them.

TCR beta cDNA libraries included unique molecular identifiers. TCRdb called the PCR reads again in MiXCR, with one record for every CDR3 protein. The sample has around 180,000 distinct CDR3 sequences, around 30% seen once. The antigens these receptors bind are not known. The sequencing sample was made of blood. These receptors came from a girl aged 5-17 years with multiple sclerosis.

This clonotype was counted at least ten times. The V call is TRBV2, the J call TRBJ2-1; a weak D match, TRBD2 (6 bases). The CDR3 covers 15 residues. V was clipped by 0 bases and J by 7 bases, with 13 bases between them. Germline assignment: CDR1 SNHLY and CDR2 FYNNEI. The CDR3 protein is CASSEALPGDNEQFF. CDR3 bases: TGTGCCAGCAGTGAAGCGCTTCCGGGAGATAATGAGCAGTTCTTC.

With respect to this clonotype: One end of the junction varies from germline; a read error may be responsible. V and J are TRBV7-8 and TRBJ1-5; D unclear. This CDR3 is 15 amino acids long. Germline-derived CDR1 and CDR2 are SGHVS and FQNEAQ. The CDR3 loop reads CASSLESVGNLPQHF. The CDR3 DNA reads TGTGCCAGCAGCTTAGAATCGGTAGGGAATCTGCCCCAGCATTTT.

The chain's CDR3 is CATSKGPNQPQHF. The CDR3, as DNA: TGTGCCACCAGCAAAGGACCCAATCAGCCCCAGCATTTT. This chain links TRBV15 with TRBJ1-5; D remains unclear. Germline CDR1 and CDR2: LNHNV and YYDKDF (reference sequence). V lost 4 bases and J lost 3, with 7 bases in between. This CDR3 is built from 13 residues.

The genes are TRBV28 and TRBJ1-4, with D hard to call. The germline gives CDR1 MDHEN, CDR2 SYDVKM. This CDR3 is 13 amino acids long. V lost 3 bases, J lost 0 bases, and 2 bases lay in between. In DNA form, the CDR3 reads TGTGCCAGCAGTTTTTCAACTAATGAAAAACTGTTTTTT. It is translated as CASSFSTNEKLFF.

As concerns this clonotype: The junction departs from the called germline gene at one end, perhaps through a read error. The chain combines TRBV6-1 with TRBJ2-7; the D gene is possibly TRBD1 (5 bases). Germline values: CDR1 MNHNS, CDR2 SASEGT. The CDR3 consists of 14 residues. The CDR3 bases are TGTGCCAGCAACCGCCAGGGTAGCTCCTACGGGCAGTACTTC. Encoded protein: CASNRQGSSYGQYF.

This clonotype has only a few counts. The chain employs TRBV12-3 or TRBV12-4 and TRBJ2-7, with D possibly TRBD1 on 6 matching bases. The CDR3 runs to 18 residues. V lost 7 bases and J lost 7, with 32 bases in between. The CDR3 bases are TGTGCCAGCACCCTAGGGACACACGGCTACGATAAGCTGGGTGAGCAGTACTTC. As protein: CASTLGTHGYDKLGEQYF.

The table lists this clonotype with many counts. The chain joins TRBV9 to TRBJ1-2, with a weak D call TRBD1 (6 bases). The V gene lost 6 bases and the J gene lost 5 bases, with 11 bases spanning the gap. This CDR3 is 12 amino acids long. CDR1 is SGDLS, CDR2 YYNGEE, per germline. The DNA for the CDR3 is TGTGCCAGCAAGGGAGGGGGATATGGCTACACCTTC. It is translated as CASKGGGYGYTF.

This clonotype was counted many times. This chain uses TRBV20-1 with TRBJ2-3, with 7 bases that match TRBD2. J lost 5 bases, V lost 6 bases, and 11 bases had no gene match. Germline V gene lookup returns CDR1 DFQATT and CDR2 SNEGSKA (reference sequence). CDR3 size: 14 residues. CDR3 sequence: CSAVKRDGIDTQYF. The CDR3 region has the DNA TGCAGTGCCGTTAAGCGGGACGGCATAGATACGCAGTATTTT.

J is TRBJ2-3 and V is TRBV7-2, with 9 positions matching TRBD1. CDR1 is SGHTA, CDR2 FQGNSA, per germline. This CDR3 is 15 amino acids long. V was clipped by 4 bases and J by 3 bases; unmatched bases: 5. CDR3 amino acids: CASSSQGARTDTQYF. The CDR3 bases are TGTGCCAGCAGCTCACAGGGGGCGAGGACAGATACGCAGTATTTT.

In the case of this clonotype: One base away lies a much larger clone, so this may be a sequencing read error. J is TRBJ2-7 and V is TRBV6-5; 8 bases are a match to TRBD1. The last part of the DNA fits TRBJ2-5 better; the J call may be wrong. This CDR3 region has 13 residues. Germline CDR1 is MNHEY and CDR2 is SVGAGI. CDR3 nucleotides: TGTGACAGCAGCCGACAGGGGCTAGAGACCCAGTACTTC. The encoded protein is CDSSRQGLETQYF.

This chain connects TRBV6-6 to TRBJ2-7; D is ambiguous. The germline V and J ends were trimmed by 4 bases and 1 base, with 8 bases remaining between them. The CDR3 runs to 13 residues. Looked up from germline, CDR1 is MNHNY and CDR2 is SVGAGI (reference sequence). The CDR3 DNA reads as TGTGCCAGCAGTTTCCCCCGGTCCTACGAGCAGTACTTC. The encoded protein is CASSFPRSYEQYF.

This clonotype was seen a handful of times. J is TRBJ1-1 and V is TRBV20-1, with D uncertain. The CDR3 is 14 residues long. Germline loops: CDR1 DFQATT, CDR2 SNEGSKA (reference sequence). The V end was cut by 6 bases, the J end by 4 bases, with 18 bases between. The CDR3 region is CSAQLSRRSTEAFF. In DNA form, the CDR3 reads TGCAGTGCACAATTATCCCGGAGGTCCACTGAAGCTTTCTTT.

The sample holds a few counts of this clonotype. J is TRBJ2-2 and V is TRBV7-2; D ambiguous. This CDR3 is built from 15 residues. Trimming took off 1 base at V and 1 base at J, with 7 bases between the two ends. Germline V gives CDR1 SGHTA, CDR2 FQGNSA. DNA for the CDR3: TGTGCCAGCAGCTTAGAGTGGCGGAACACCGGGGAGCTGTTTTTT. Encoded protein: CASSLEWRNTGELFF.

This clonotype was detected only a few times. The V gene is TRBV5-1, the J gene TRBJ2-7, with TRBD2 matching 9 bases. Germline CDR1 reads SGHRS; CDR2 reads YFSETQ. The V gene end was trimmed by 0 bases and the J gene end by 2 bases; junction bases not matched to a gene: 9. There are 17 residues in the CDR3. The CDR3 spells CASSLGLATSGPYEQYF. The CDR3, as DNA: TGCGCCAGCAGCTTGGGCCTTGCGACTAGCGGACCCTACGAGCAGTACTTC.

The chain employs TRBV7-3 and TRBJ2-3; 11 bases are shared with TRBD1. V lost 6 bases to trimming and J lost 10 bases; unmatched junction nucleotides: 9. The germline V gene encodes CDR1 SGHTA and CDR2 FQGTGA. The CDR3 totals 14 residues. The CDR3 DNA reads TGTGCCAGCAGTGCCGGGACAGGGGGAAATGCGCAGTATTTT. Translation gives CASSAGTGGNAQYF.

This clonotype occurred a few times. CDR3: CSVVRTGKLFF. In DNA form, the CDR3 reads TGCAGCGTTGTCCGGACAGGCAAACTGTTTTTT. The rearrangement links TRBV29-1 to TRBJ1-4, with 7 bases fitting TRBD1. There are 11 residues in the CDR3. Germline V gene sequence: CDR1 SQVTM, CDR2 ANQGSEA. The junction had 4 bases not matched to a gene; V was cut back by 4 bases and J by 11 bases.